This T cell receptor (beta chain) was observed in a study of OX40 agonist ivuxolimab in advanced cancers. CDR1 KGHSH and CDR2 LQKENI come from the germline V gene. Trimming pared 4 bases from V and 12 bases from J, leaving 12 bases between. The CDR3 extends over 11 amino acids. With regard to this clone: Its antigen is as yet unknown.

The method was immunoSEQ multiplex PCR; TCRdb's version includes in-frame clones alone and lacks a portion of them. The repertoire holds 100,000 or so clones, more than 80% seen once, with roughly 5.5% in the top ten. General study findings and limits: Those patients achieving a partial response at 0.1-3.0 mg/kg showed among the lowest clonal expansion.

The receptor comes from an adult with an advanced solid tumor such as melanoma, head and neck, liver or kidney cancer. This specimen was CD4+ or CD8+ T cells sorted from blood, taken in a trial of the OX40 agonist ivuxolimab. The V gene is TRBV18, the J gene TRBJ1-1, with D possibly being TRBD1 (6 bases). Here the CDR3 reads CASSHDRYPFF. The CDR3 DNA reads TGTGCCAGCTCACACGACAGGTACCCTTTCTTT. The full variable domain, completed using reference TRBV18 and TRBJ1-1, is NAGVMQNPRHLVRRRGQEARLRCSPMKGHSHVYWYRQLPEEGLKFMVYLQKENIIDESGMPKERFSAEFPKEGPSILRIQQVVRGDSAAYFCASSHDRYPFFGQGTRLTVV.